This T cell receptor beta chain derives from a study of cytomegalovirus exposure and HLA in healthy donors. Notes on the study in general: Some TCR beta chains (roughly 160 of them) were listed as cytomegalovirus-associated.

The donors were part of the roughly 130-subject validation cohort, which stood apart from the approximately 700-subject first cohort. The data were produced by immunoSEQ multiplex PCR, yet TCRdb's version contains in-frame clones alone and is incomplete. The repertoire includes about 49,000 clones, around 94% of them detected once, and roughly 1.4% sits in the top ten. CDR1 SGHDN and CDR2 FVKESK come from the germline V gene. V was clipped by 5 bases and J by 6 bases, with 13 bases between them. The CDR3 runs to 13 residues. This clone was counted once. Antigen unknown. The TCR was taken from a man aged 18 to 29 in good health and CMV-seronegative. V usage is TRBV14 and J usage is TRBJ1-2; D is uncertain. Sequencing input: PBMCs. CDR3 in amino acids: CASSAGISDGYTF. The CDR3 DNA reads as TGTGCCAGCAGCGCCGGGATTAGTGATGGCTACACCTTC.